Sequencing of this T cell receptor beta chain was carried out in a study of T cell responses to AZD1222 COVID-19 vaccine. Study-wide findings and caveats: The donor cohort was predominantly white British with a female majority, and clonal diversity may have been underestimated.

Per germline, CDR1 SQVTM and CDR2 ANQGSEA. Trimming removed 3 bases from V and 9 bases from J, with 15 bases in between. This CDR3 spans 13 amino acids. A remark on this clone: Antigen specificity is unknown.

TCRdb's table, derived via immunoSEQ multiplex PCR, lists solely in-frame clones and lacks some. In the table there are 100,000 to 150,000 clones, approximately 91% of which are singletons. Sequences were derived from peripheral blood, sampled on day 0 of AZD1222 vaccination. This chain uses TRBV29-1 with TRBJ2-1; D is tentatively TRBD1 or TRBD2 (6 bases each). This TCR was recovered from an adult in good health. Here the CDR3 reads CSVDSLRGLEQFF. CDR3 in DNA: TGCAGCGTTGATTCCCTCAGGGGACTTGAGCAGTTCTTC.